One and the same sample provided the 18 T cell receptor beta chains below, sequenced in a study of response to subunit inactivated influenza vaccine (dated by TCRdb to 2016 to 2018). Libraries were prepared through RT-PCR. Sequenced on an Illumina HiSeq 2500. Using fastp at Q25 and MiXCR, TCRdb reprocessed the public reads and kept productive beta chains. Entries are consolidated by CDR3 protein sequence, retaining the most common genes and DNA. The sample table contains over 400,000 distinct CDR3 sequences; only one count was recorded for roughly 9.8% of them. Of the sample, about 12% is held by the ten largest clones. The sample's time point, from its label and the paper: 45 days after influenza vaccine administration. The source material was PBMCs from blood, sampled more than 35 days after vaccination. All receptors derive from a man over 45 who received an inactivated influenza vaccine. Donor details come from another sample of the same person, matched by shared clones.

This clonotype was observed many times. The V gene is TRBV7-2, the J gene TRBJ2-1; 7 bases fit TRBD1. Germline V gene sequence: CDR1 SGHTA, CDR2 FQGNSA. Germline trimming cut 1 base from V and 2 bases from J; bases unmatched to any gene: 2. This CDR3 comprises 15 residues. The CDR3 loop is CASSLEGAPYNEQFF. CDR3 bases: TGTGCCAGCAGCTTAGAGGGGGCCCCCTACAATGAGCAGTTCTTC. The full variable domain, completed using reference TRBV7-2 and TRBJ2-1, is GAGVSQSPSNKVTEKGKDVELRCDPISGHTALYWYRQSLGQGLEFLIYFQGNSAPDKSGLPSDRFSAERTGGSVSTLTIQRTQQEDSAVYLCASSLEGAPYNEQFFGPGTRLTVL.

The chain uses TRBV7-2 and TRBJ2-7; D is unresolved. This CDR3 is built from 15 residues. V lost 2 bases and J lost 4, with 15 bases in between. Germline V gene lookup returns CDR1 SGHTA and CDR2 FQGNSA. CDR3 bases: TGTGCCAGCAGCTTAACCGGTCCCTGGGAATACGAGCAGTACTTC. Its protein product is CASSLTGPWEYEQYF. The variable domain in full, with the rest retrieved from reference TRBV7-2 and TRBJ2-7, is GAGVSQSPSNKVTEKGKDVELRCDPISGHTALYWYRQSLGQGLEFLIYFQGNSAPDKSGLPSDRFSAERTGGSVSTLTIQRTQQEDSAVYLCASSLTGPWEYEQYFGPGTRLTVT.

This clonotype was seen repeatedly, ten times or more. The chain uses TRBV7-9 and TRBJ2-3; perhaps D is TRBD1 or TRBD2 (5 bases each). CDR1 and CDR2 (germline): SEHNR, FQNEAQ (reference sequence). V was pared by 4 bases and J by 2 bases, with 16 bases between. This CDR3 has 16 residues. As DNA, the CDR3 is TGTGCCAGCAGCTCTAACCGGGACGGACTCACAGATACGCAGTATTTT. It yields the protein CASSSNRDGLTDTQYF. Complete variable domain (other parts from reference TRBV7-9 and TRBJ2-3): DTGVSQNPRHKITKRGQNVTFRCDPISEHNRLYWYRQTLGQGPEFLTYFQNEAQLEKSRLLSDRFSAERPKGSFSTLEIQRTEQGDSAMYLCASSSNRDGLTDTQYFGPGTRLTVL.

This chain uses TRBV18 with TRBJ2-2, with 11 bases matching TRBD2. This CDR3 has 16 residues. With 4 bases clipped from V and 3 bases from J, the junction kept 4 bases outside the gene matches. CDR1 is KGHSH and CDR2 is LQKENI in the germline V gene. The CDR3 sequence is CASSLLAGGDTGELFF. Here the CDR3 DNA reads TGTGCCAGCTCACTCCTAGCGGGAGGAGACACCGGGGAGCTGTTTTTT.

Only a few counts were recorded for this clonotype. The rearrangement joins TRBV7-2 to TRBJ2-7, with 8 bases fitting TRBD1. Losses at the gene ends were 7 bases for V and 0 bases for J; bases not matched to a gene: 11. CDR3 length equals 16 residues. Germline CDR1 SGHTA, CDR2 FQGNSA. The CDR3 sequence: CASTEPGGQGSYEQYF. In nucleotides, the CDR3 is TGTGCCAGCACCGAACCCGGCGGACAGGGCTCCTACGAGCAGTACTTC.

The chain has TRBV20-1 and TRBJ2-1; D is undetermined. V was pared by 6 bases and J by 7 bases, with 13 bases between. CDR1 and CDR2 from the germline V gene are DFQATT and SNEGSKA (reference sequence). The CDR3 totals 12 residues. The CDR3: CSAPDRVNEQFF. CDR3 sequence (DNA): TGCAGTGCGCCCGATAGGGTGAATGAGCAGTTCTTC.

This clonotype was seen repeatedly, ten times or more. The chain has TRBV5-1 and TRBJ2-7; 7 bases are a match to TRBD1. The V gene end was trimmed by 3 bases and the J gene end by 1 base; junction bases not matched to a gene: 4. This CDR3 comprises 14 residues. Germline values: CDR1 SGHRS, CDR2 YFSETQ. In DNA form, the CDR3 reads TGCGCCAGCAGCTACCGGACAGGTTCCTACGAGCAGTACTTC. This codes for CASSYRTGSYEQYF.

This chain joins TRBV11-2 and TRBJ2-2; D uncertain. From germline, CDR1 is SGHAT and CDR2 FQNNGV. The germline V and J ends were trimmed by 5 bases and 6 bases, with 13 bases remaining between them. The CDR3 totals 14 residues. The chain's CDR3 is CASSQPLPPGELFF. As DNA, the CDR3 is TGTGCCAGCAGCCAGCCCCTTCCTCCCGGGGAGCTGTTTTTT.

V gene TRBV7-9 combines with J gene TRBJ2-1, with TRBD1 matching over 9 bases. The length of the CDR3 is 16 residues. CDR1 is SEHNR, CDR2 FQNEAQ, per germline (reference sequence). Trimming took 5 bases from V and 3 from J; bases not matched to a gene: 8. Here the CDR3 reads CASSPRGQGLYNEQFF. The DNA for the CDR3 is TGTGCCAGCAGCCCCAGGGGACAGGGACTCTACAATGAGCAGTTCTTC.

In this sample, this clonotype turned up many times. This rearrangement joins TRBV7-9 to TRBJ2-1; possibly TRBD1 for D (6 bases). V was pared by 0 bases and J by 6 bases, with 9 bases between. This CDR3 has 14 amino acids. CDR1 SEHNR and CDR2 FQNEAQ come from the germline V gene (reference sequence). The DNA for the CDR3 is TGTGCCAGCAGCTTAGCGGGGGCGTTCAATGAGCAGTTCTTC. It yields the protein CASSLAGAFNEQFF.

This clonotype occurred a few times. The J gene is TRBJ2-2, the V gene TRBV20-1; no firm D call. Germline V CDR1 and CDR2: DFQATT, SNEGSKA (reference sequence). Trimming pared 1 base from V and 5 bases from J, leaving 14 bases between. The CDR3 totals 15 residues. For the CDR3, the DNA is TGCAGTGCTAGAGTGGAACTACGGCAAACCGGGGAGCTGTTTTTT. Protein: CSARVELRQTGELFF.

J is TRBJ1-5 and V is TRBV28; possibly TRBD1 for D (6 bases). V lost 3 bases to trimming and J lost 2 bases, with 23 bases between them. The V gene's germline CDR1 is MDHEN and CDR2 SYDVKM. The CDR3 consists of 19 residues. CDR3 DNA sequence: TGTGCCAGCAGTTTTTTCGGGGTTGGAGGGGGTTCAGGCAATCAGCCCCAGCATTTT. It specifies CASSFFGVGGGSGNQPQHF.

This clonotype came up a few times. The rearrangement links TRBV7-9 to TRBJ2-1; D is possibly TRBD2 (5 bases). Trimming removed 9 bases at V and 5 bases at J, with 20 bases between. The germline V gene encodes CDR1 SEHNR and CDR2 FQNEAQ (reference sequence). This CDR3 spans 15 amino acids. Here the CDR3 reads CASQRVLPGDNEQFF. For the CDR3, the DNA is TGTGCCAGTCAGAGGGTCCTACCGGGCGACAATGAGCAGTTCTTC.

The chain employs TRBV4-3 and TRBJ2-3; 11 nucleotides agree with TRBD2. This CDR3 spans 20 amino acids. The V segment lost 0 bases and the J segment 0 bases; nucleotides outside the gene matches: 11. Germline assignment: CDR1 LGHNA and CDR2 YSLEER. Here the CDR3 DNA reads TGCGCCAGCAGCCAAGAGTTTTGGCTAGCGGGAGGTGGTAGCACAGATACGCAGTATTTT. It specifies CASSQEFWLAGGGSTDTQYF.

The sample holds one count of this clonotype. One junction end disagrees with the germline gene, perhaps due to a read error. V usage is TRBV5-6 and J usage is TRBJ2-7, with D tentatively TRBD2 (5 bases). The germline CDR1 and CDR2 sequences are SGHDT and YYEEEE. CDR3 size: 12 residues. For the CDR3, the DNA is TGTGACAGCAGCGGTGCCTTTTTCGAGCAGTACTTC. Amino acids: CDSSGAFFEQYF.

This clonotype showed up just a few times. V usage is TRBV20-1 and J usage is TRBJ2-3; TRBD2 aligns across 14 bases. V dropped 3 bases and J dropped 5; count of bases not matched to a gene: 7. Germline V gene sequence: CDR1 DFQATT, CDR2 SNEGSKA (reference sequence). This CDR3 is built from 16 residues. CDR3 coding DNA: TGCAGTGCTAGCGGACTAGCGGGAGGTGTTAGAGATACGCAGTATTTT. Translated: CSASGLAGGVRDTQYF.

Notes on this clonotype: This may stem from a read error, because a much larger clone lies one nucleotide away. The chain combines TRBV5-1 with TRBJ1-2; 7 bases agree with TRBD1. The CDR3 sequence is 15 residues long. CDR1 SGHRS and CDR2 YFSETQ come from the germline V gene. CDR3 in DNA: TGCGCCAGCAGCTTGACAGGGGACGCTAACTATGGCTACTCCTTC. Protein: CASSLTGDANYGYSF.

V gene TRBV24-1 combines with J gene TRBJ2-2; 7 bases match TRBD2. After removal of 5 bases from V and 1 base from J, the junction contained 9 bases not matched to a gene. The CDR3 is 17 amino acids. Germline V lookup: CDR1 KGHDR, CDR2 SFDVKD. In DNA, the CDR3 is TGTGCCACCAGTGGTGGGAGGGGCAGGGAGAACACCGGGGAGCTGTTTTTT. It yields the protein CATSGGRGRENTGELFF.